The subject of this entry is one T cell receptor (beta chain). The data stem from a study of T cell responses to AZD1222 COVID-19 vaccine. Here immunoSEQ multiplex PCR was the method, and the copy in TCRdb shows in-frame clones only, minus some. This table holds about 150,000 clones, over 90% found once. Germline loops: CDR1 SGHTA, CDR2 FQGTGA. The CDR3 consists of 18 residues. The material was peripheral blood, obtained 28 days after the second AZD1222 dose. The source is an adult who received the AZD1222 COVID-19 vaccine. The V call is TRBV7-3, the J call TRBJ1-6, with D perhaps matching TRBD1 (6 bases). CDR3 nucleotides: TGTGAAGCCACGGGGGGATCAGCAACCAGGGGCTATAATTCACCCCTCCACTTT. It encodes CEATGGSATRGYNSPLHF.